These T cell receptor beta chains were read from a single sample in a study of shared clonotypes between healthy human individuals. The repertoire was sequenced with immunoSEQ multiplex PCR; TCRdb's copy has only in-frame clones and lacks some. Of about 820,000 clones listed, 92% are singletons. Sequencing was performed on naive CD8+ T cells sorted from blood. The receptors derive from a man under 40 in good health. Both conserved end residues are part of each CDR3. The D gene is left open where the match is weak. Clone size is stated in some rows and not others, as once, few, many or a class when expanded.

>NA|NA|TRBJ2-7|TRBV9
TGTGCCAGCAGCGTAGATTTGGTCTCCTACGAGCAGTACTTC
CASSVDLVSYEQYF
>TRBD1|once|TRBJ2-5|TRBV11-2
TGTGCCAGCAGCAACACAGGGGTGTGGGAGACCCAGTACTTC
CASSNTGVWETQYF
>NA|few|TRBJ2-1|TRBV5-6
TGTGCCAGCAGCCCAACGGGGAATGAGCAGTTCTTC
CASSPTGNEQFF
>NA|few|TRBJ1-4|TRBV7-9
TGTGCCAGCAGCTTAGACGGGAAACTGTTTTTT
CASSLDGKLFF
>NA|NA|TRBJ2-2|TRBV6-6
TGTGCCAGCAGCCTCCCAGAGTACGGGGAGCTGTTTTTT
CASSLPEYGELFF
>NA|NA|TRBJ2-7|TRBV27
TGTGCCAGCAGTCGGCTAGCGCCCTTCGAGCAGTACTTC
CASSRLAPFEQYF
>TRBD1|once|TRBJ2-1|TRBV19
TGTGCCAGTAGTATAGATCTATCTGGGACAGGGGGCTGGGATGAGCAGTTCTTC
CASSIDLSGTGGWDEQFF
>NA|once|TRBJ2-1|TRBV7-3
TGTGCCAGCAGCTCGTTGAGCGGGTTTAGTGAGCAGTTCTTC
CASSSLSGFSEQFF
>TRBD1|NA|TRBJ2-7|TRBV28
TGTGCCAGCAGTTCCCCGGACAGGGGGCCCTCCTACGAGCAGTACTTC
CASSSPDRGPSYEQYF
>NA|NA|TRBJ2-4|TRBV6-6
TGTGCCAGCAGTTACGGGGCAGAAAGTAACATTCAGTACTTC
CASSYGAESNIQYF
>TRBD1|NA|TRBJ1-1|TRBV5-4
TGTGCCAGCAGCAAGCTGACAGGGGGCGATGAGAACACTGAAGCTTTCTTT
CASSKLTGGDENTEAFF
>NA|once|TRBJ2-5|TRBV12-2
TGTGCAAGTCGCTTACCTCGTGGGGGACAGAGTCAAGAGACCCAGTACTTC
CASRLPRGGQSQETQYF
>TRBD1|once|TRBJ2-1|TRBV9
TGTGCCAGCTCCGGGACAGAGAATGAGCAGTTCTTC
CASSGTENEQFF
>NA|NA|TRBJ2-3|TRBV27
TGTGCCAGCAGTATAAATCCCACAGATACGCAGTATTTT
CASSINPTDTQYF
>NA|NA|TRBJ2-5|TRBV5-1
TGCGCCAGCAGCTCCCGAGAGACCCAGTACTTC
CASSSRETQYF
>TRBD2|NA|TRBJ2-7|TRBV27
TGTGCCAGCGGGACTAGCGGGCCCTACGAGCAGTACTTC
CASGTSGPYEQYF
>NA|NA|TRBJ2-2|TRBV4-3
TGCGCCAGCAGCCAAGGGCTGGCACAGAACACCGGGGAGCTGTTTTTT
CASSQGLAQNTGELFF
>TRBD2|NA|TRBJ2-4|TRBV9
TGTGCCAGCAGCCCGCTAGCGGGCAAAAACATTCAGTACTTC
CASSPLAGKNIQYF
>NA|NA|TRBJ2-1|TRBV9
TGTGCCAGCAGCGTAGGGACAGCGTCTTACAATGAGCAGTTCTTC
CASSVGTASYNEQFF
>TRBD2|NA|TRBJ2-3|TRBV16
TGTGCCAGCAGCCAAAATCTAGCGGCAGAAGGCACAGATACGCAGTATTTT
CASSQNLAAEGTDTQYF
>NA|NA|TRBJ2-1|TRBV7-9
TGTGCCAGCAGCGCTCCCCAGGGAAGGCGGCAGTTCTTC
CASSAPQGRRQFF
>NA|NA|TRBJ2-7|TRBV29-1
TGCAGCGTGGGGGCTGAGGCTGGCTACGAGCAGTACTTC
CSVGAEAGYEQYF
>NA|many|TRBJ2-1|TRBV6-6
TGTGCCAGCAGTTACGAGTTCAATGAGCAGTTCTTC
CASSYEFNEQFF
>NA|NA|TRBJ1-1|TRBV7-9
TGTGCCAGCAGCTTGGGGGGCACCACTGAAGCTTTCTTT
CASSLGGTTEAFF
>NA|NA|TRBJ1-1|TRBV27
TGTGCCAGCACGACCGCAGCCAACACTGAAGCTTTCTTT
CASTTAANTEAFF
>TRBD1|NA|TRBJ1-2|TRBV4-3
TGCGCCAGCAGCCAAGAAGCGGGACAGCCTGCCCGGGGGGGTGGCTACACCTTC
CASSQEAGQPARGGGYTF